This is a list of T cell receptor beta chains from one sample in a study of blood T cell repertoires in COVID-19. This table comes from immunoSEQ multiplex PCR, and its TCRdb copy is limited to in-frame clones, with some not included. This sample has 210,000 or so clones; around 80% occur once, and the top ten carry roughly 13%. Sequencing was done on a sample of peripheral blood. These receptors came from a man aged 50-60 years who had recovered from COVID-19. CDR3s include the opening cysteine and the closing phenylalanine or tryptophan. The order of the fields is V gene, clone size, D gene, J gene, CDR3 DNA, CDR3 protein. The D gene is left open where the match is weak. Not all rows give a size; the values are once, few, many and, for expanded clones, a class.

TRBV19	NA	TRBD2	TRBJ2-3	TGTGCCAGTACTACTAGCGGGGGCATCTTAGGAACAGATACGCAGTATTTT	CASTTSGGILGTDTQYF
TRBV11-3	NA	TRBD1	TRBJ2-6	TGTGCCAGCAGCTTAGGACAGGGACAGGGGAAAGGGGCCAACGTCCTGACTTTC	CASSLGQGQGKGANVLTF
TRBV27	NA	TRBD2	TRBJ2-1	TGTGCCAGCAGTCCGCGCCAGGGGACTAGCGGACTGTACAATGAGCAGTTCTTC	CASSPRQGTSGLYNEQFF
TRBV3-1/TRBV3-2	NA	NA	TRBJ1-2	TGTGCCAGCAGCCAAGGACATGGGGGGAACTATGGCTACACCTTC	CASSQGHGGNYGYTF
TRBV9	NA	TRBD2	TRBJ2-5	TGTGCCAGCAGCGTGGCTAGCGGACAAGAGACCCAGTACTTC	CASSVASGQETQYF
TRBV7-9	few	NA	TRBJ1-3	TGTGCCAGCAGCCCCACTGCTAGCTCTGGAAACACCATATATTTT	CASSPTASSGNTIYF
TRBV15	NA	TRBD2	TRBJ2-7	TGTGCCACCAGCAGAGGGGAGGGGTTCCACGAGCAGTACTTC	CATSRGEGFHEQYF
TRBV4-1	NA	NA	TRBJ1-5	TGCGCCAGCAGCCAAACACAGGGATTTCAGCCCCAGCATTTT	CASSQTQGFQPQHF
TRBV19	once	TRBD2	TRBJ2-7	TGTGCCAGTAGTAATAGCGGGGATGCCTACGAGCAGTACTTC	CASSNSGDAYEQYF
TRBV27	NA	NA	TRBJ1-2	TGTGCCAGCAGCCCAACCGCCGGAGGCCTCTATGGCTACACCTTC	CASSPTAGGLYGYTF
TRBV28	NA	NA	TRBJ2-3	TGTGCCAGCAGCCCCTCGGGCACAGATACGCAGTATTTT	CASSPSGTDTQYF
TRBV5-1	NA	NA	TRBJ1-1	TGCGCCAGCAGCTTGGAACACATGAACACTGAAGCTTTCTTT	CASSLEHMNTEAFF
TRBV6-2/TRBV6-3	once	NA	TRBJ2-3	TGTGCCAGCAGTTCACCAATTAACCGGGCACTAGCTCGCACAGATACGCAGTATTTT	CASSSPINRALARTDTQYF
TRBV6-6	few	NA	TRBJ1-6	TGTGCCAGCGGGAGCTCCTATAATTCACCCCTCCACTTT	CASGSSYNSPLHF
TRBV9	NA	NA	TRBJ1-4	TGTGCCAGCAGCCCCCAAGGGGTCACTAATGAAAAACTGTTTTTT	CASSPQGVTNEKLFF
TRBV6-5	few	NA	TRBJ2-7	TGTGCCAGCAGTTACCAGACGGGGACCTACGAGCAGTACTTC	CASSYQTGTYEQYF
TRBV7-8	NA	TRBD2	TRBJ2-1	TGTGCCAGCAGCTCGGGCTTAAAGGCGGGAGACTCCTACAATGAGCAGTTCTTC	CASSSGLKAGDSYNEQFF
TRBV5-4	NA	TRBD2	TRBJ2-1	TGTGCCAGCAGCCCGCCGGGACTAGCGTTCGATGAGCAGTTCTTC	CASSPPGLAFDEQFF
TRBV3-1/TRBV3-2	once	NA	TRBJ1-5	TGTGCCAGCAGCCAACTTATTGGGGTGGGGGGTAGCAATCAGCCCCAGCATTTT	CASSQLIGVGGSNQPQHF
TRBV6-6	NA	NA	TRBJ1-3	TGTGCCAGCAGTTACTCCAGTCCTGGAAACACCATATATTTT	CASSYSSPGNTIYF
TRBV4-1	NA	NA	TRBJ1-1	TGCGCCAGCAGCCAAGCTCACACGACGGGGTTGGACACTGAAGCTTTCTTT	CASSQAHTTGLDTEAFF
TRBV5-1	NA	NA	TRBJ2-1	TGCGCCAGCAGCTTGGGACCCCGGGATGAGCAGTTCTTC	CASSLGPRDEQFF
TRBV6-6	NA	NA	TRBJ1-5	TGTGCCAGCAGTTACTCTAGGGGCAGTTTCAATCAGCCCCAGCATTTT	CASSYSRGSFNQPQHF
TRBV14	once	NA	TRBJ1-5	TGTGCCAGCAGCCAAGGAGGAGATCAGCCCCAGCATTTT	CASSQGGDQPQHF
TRBV18	NA	NA	TRBJ1-2	TGTGCCAGCTCGAGGACAGAAGGATATGGCTACACCTTC	CASSRTEGYGYTF
TRBV19	NA	TRBD1	TRBJ2-7	TGTGCCAGTAGTCCCTTGACAGGGATCCCCTACGAGCAGTACTTC	CASSPLTGIPYEQYF
TRBV19	NA	TRBD2	TRBJ2-7	TGTGCCAGTAGTAGAGGACTAGCGGGGTACGAGCAGTACTTC	CASSRGLAGYEQYF
TRBV25-1	NA	NA	TRBJ1-1	TGTGCCAGCAGTTTATGGAACACTGAAGCTTTCTTT	CASSLWNTEAFF
TRBV9	NA	TRBD1	TRBJ1-2	TGTGCCAGCAGCGTTACCACAAGGACAGGGGGTAACACGGATGGCTACACCTTC	CASSVTTRTGGNTDGYTF
TRBV6-5	NA	TRBD1	TRBJ1-5	TGTGCCAGCACCCGGGACAGGCCTCAGCCCCAGCATTTT	CASTRDRPQPQHF
TRBV19	once	NA	TRBJ2-3	TGTGCCAGTAGTATACGACAGACTAGCACAGATACGCAGTATTTT	CASSIRQTSTDTQYF
TRBV13	NA	NA	TRBJ1-2	TGTGCCAGCAGCTACCGAGGTTTAAATAAGGACTATGGCTACACCTTC	CASSYRGLNKDYGYTF
TRBV23-1	NA	TRBD2	TRBJ2-7	TGCGCCAGCAGGGGACTAGCGGGCACCACCTACGAGCAGTACTTC	CASRGLAGTTYEQYF
TRBV5-1	once	NA	TRBJ1-2	TGCGCCAGCAGCCTGTCACAGCGGGAGAAACCTGGCTACACCTTC	CASSLSQREKPGYTF
TRBV6-5	NA	TRBD2	TRBJ2-3	TGTGCCAATGGACTAGCGGGCACAGATACGCAGTATTTT	CANGLAGTDTQYF
TRBV20-1	NA	NA	TRBJ2-2	TGCAGTGCTAGTTCGGCAGGGATGAACACCGGGGAGCTGTTTTTT	CSASSAGMNTGELFF
TRBV3-1/TRBV3-2	NA	NA	TRBJ1-5	TGTGCCAGCAGCCAAGATCTAGGAAATAGCAATCAGCCCCAGCATTTT	CASSQDLGNSNQPQHF
TRBV4-1	few	NA	TRBJ2-3	TGCGCCAGCAGCCAAGATTACCGGGATACGCAGTATTTT	CASSQDYRDTQYF
TRBV5-5	NA	TRBD1	TRBJ1-4	TGTGCCAGCAGCTTGAGGGCAGGGGGCTCTAATGAAAAACTGTTTTTT	CASSLRAGGSNEKLFF
TRBV28	NA	NA	TRBJ2-1	TGTGCCAGCAGTTTATCTGAGGGAGGCCAATACAATGAGCAGTTCTTC	CASSLSEGGQYNEQFF
TRBV7-9	few	TRBD2	TRBJ2-1	TGTGCCAGCAGCTTAGCGAGACTAGCGGGATCCCATTCCTACAATGAGCAGTTCTTC	CASSLARLAGSHSYNEQFF
TRBV4-2	once	NA	TRBJ1-1	TGTGCCAGCAGCCAAGATAGTTTGCAGGGGCGAGCTTTCTTT	CASSQDSLQGRAFF
TRBV5-1	NA	NA	TRBJ2-1	TGCGCCAGCAGCTTGGGACTGTACGACTACAATGAGCAGTTCTTC	CASSLGLYDYNEQFF
TRBV14	once	TRBD1	TRBJ2-1	TGTGCCAGCAGCCAGGGACAGCACAATGAGCAGTTCTTC	CASSQGQHNEQFF
TRBV4-2	many	TRBD2	TRBJ2-7	TGTGCCAGCAGCCAAGTCGATGAACTAGCGGGGGAGCAGTACTTC	CASSQVDELAGEQYF
TRBV18	NA	NA	TRBJ1-5	TGTGCCAGCTCACCATATGACAGTGGCAATCAGCCCCAGCATTTT	CASSPYDSGNQPQHF
TRBV28	NA	TRBD1	TRBJ2-7	TGTGCCAGCAGGGGACAGGGGGTCAACGAGCAGTACTTC	CASRGQGVNEQYF
TRBV24-1	once	TRBD2	TRBJ2-2	TGTGCCACCAGTGATCAGGGACTAGCGGGATCTGGGGAGCTGTTTTTT	CATSDQGLAGSGELFF